Following are 22 T cell receptor beta chains from one sample sequenced in a study of immune cell composition in non-small cell lung cancer. Normal lung was sampled as far from the tumour as possible, at least 3 cm. The repertoire was sequenced with immunoSEQ multiplex PCR; TCRdb's copy has only in-frame clones and lacks some. The data contain under 20,000 clones, over 65% of them seen just once; the ten biggest clones take up 9.8%. This same sample was also part of a study on CD4 T cells in lung cancer.

Material: non-adjacent lung tissue. The receptors stem from a human donor with non-small cell lung cancer.

The rearrangement links TRBV7-2 to TRBJ2-3; maybe TRBD2 (6 bases). The CDR3 length is 14 residues. The V end lost 7 bases, the J end lost 4 bases, and 15 bases lay between the germline ends. Germline V lookup: CDR1 SGHTA, CDR2 FQGNSA. The CDR3 here is CASKESSAADTQYF. The DNA of the CDR3 is TGTGCCAGCAAAGAGTCTAGCGCGGCAGATACGCAGTATTTT.

The rearrangement uses TRBV27 and TRBJ1-1; TRBD1 matches at 8 bases. After removal of 6 bases from V and 3 bases from J, the junction contained 6 bases not matched to a gene. This CDR3 is 14 amino acids long. The germline CDR1 and CDR2 sequences are MNHEY and SMNVEV (reference sequence). The CDR3 is CASRRTGRDTEAFF. CDR3 nucleotides: TGTGCCAGCAGAAGGACAGGGCGGGACACTGAAGCTTTCTTT.

This rearrangement joins TRBV19 to TRBJ2-5, with D possibly being TRBD1 (5 bases). CDR1 is LNHDA, CDR2 SQIVND, per germline (reference sequence). V was shortened by 7 bases and J by 2 bases, with 14 bases between the two germline ends. The CDR3 runs 14 residues. CDR3: CASNELGRQETQYF. CDR3 bases: TGTGCCAGTAATGAGCTGGGGCGGCAAGAGACCCAGTACTTC.

The chain combines TRBV18 with TRBJ2-7; TRBD2 matches 13 bases. Trimming removed 4 bases from V and 0 bases from J; junction bases left unmatched: 0. The CDR3 has 15 residues. Per germline, CDR1 KGHSH and CDR2 LQKENI. Here the CDR3 DNA reads TGTGCCAGCTCACGGACTAGCGGGGGCTCCTACGAGCAGTACTTC. The encoded protein is CASSRTSGGSYEQYF. Together with reference TRBV18 and TRBJ2-7, the CDR3 gives the full variable domain: NAGVMQNPRHLVRRRGQEARLRCSPMKGHSHVYWYRQLPEEGLKFMVYLQKENIIDESGMPKERFSAEFPKEGPSILRIQQVVRGDSAAYFCASSRTSGGSYEQYFGPGTRLTVT.

This clone was detected only once. The CDR3 here is CASSGGDGQYYEQYF. CDR3 nucleotide sequence: TGTGCCAGCAGCGGGGGTGATGGCCAGTACTACGAGCAGTACTTC. This sequence joins TRBV11-2 and TRBJ2-7, with D perhaps TRBD1 or TRBD2 (5 bases each). The CDR3 loop spans 15 amino acids. The germline CDR1 and CDR2 sequences are SGHAT and FQNNGV. The V and J ends lost 5 bases and 3 bases respectively, with 17 bases between them.

This clone was detected a few times. The J gene is TRBJ1-1, the V gene TRBV9; D perhaps matches TRBD1 (6 bases). The V gene lost 6 bases and the J gene lost 4 bases, with 13 bases spanning the gap. This CDR3 region has 13 residues. Germline CDR1 is SGDLS and CDR2 is YYNGEE. As DNA, the CDR3 is TGTGCCAGCACCGACAGGAGGGGCACTGAAGCTTTCTTT. Translation: CASTDRRGTEAFF.

The chain is built from TRBV18 and TRBJ1-1; TRBD1 aligns across 10 bases. Germline lookup yields CDR1 KGHSH and CDR2 LQKENI. The CDR3 length is 15 residues. The trim removed 2 bases at V and 3 bases at J, leaving 3 bases unmatched. CDR3 in amino acids: CASSPDRGRYTEAFF. DNA of the CDR3: TGTGCCAGCTCACCAGACAGGGGGCGATACACTGAAGCTTTCTTT.

This sequence joins TRBV9 and TRBJ1-5; D is perhaps TRBD1 (6 bases). Germline CDR1 reads SGDLS; CDR2 reads YYNGEE. CDR3 length equals 14 residues. V was trimmed by 4 bases and J by 5 bases, leaving 13 bases between them. CDR3 DNA: TGTGCCAGCAGCCCGACAGGTCGTTATCAGCCCCAGCATTTT. Protein: CASSPTGRYQPQHF.

V and J are TRBV10-3 and TRBJ1-1; the D gene is possibly TRBD1 (6 bases). In germline, CDR1 is ENHRY, CDR2 SYGVKD. The CDR3 loop spans 15 amino acids. V lost 9 bases and J lost 1, with 18 bases in between. The CDR3 DNA follows: TGTGCCATTTCCGAGGGGGGGCCGGGGAACACTGAAGCTTTCTTT. It translates to CAISEGGPGNTEAFF.

This clone was counted between two and nine times. DNA of the CDR3: TGTGCCAGCAGTGCGGGGACGTCCTACGAGCAGTACTTC. It specifies CASSAGTSYEQYF. The chain uses TRBV6-6 and TRBJ2-7, with D perhaps matching TRBD2 (6 bases). CDR3 size: 13 residues. Germline CDR1 MNHNY, CDR2 SVGAGI (reference sequence). Trimming removed 5 bases from V and 1 base from J, with 9 bases in between.

The gene calls are TRBV19 and TRBJ1-1; D possibly corresponds to TRBD1 (5 bases). There are 16 residues in the CDR3. CDR1 is LNHDA and CDR2 is SQIVND in the germline V gene (reference sequence). Deletions cut 6 bases from V and 5 bases from J, with 22 bases between. CDR3 nucleotide sequence: TGTGCCAGTAGGAATGACCGGGGTGGGGGTATGACTGAAGCTTTCTTT. The encoded protein is CASRNDRGGGMTEAFF.

The V and J genes are TRBV28 and TRBJ2-7; perhaps TRBD1 as D (5 bases). CDR1 is MDHEN and CDR2 is SYDVKM in the germline V gene. The CDR3 has 14 amino acids. The V end lost 9 bases, the J end lost 2 bases, and 17 bases lay between the germline ends. The CDR3 is CASRQSGATYEQYF. In DNA, the CDR3 is TGTGCCAGTAGACAAAGTGGGGCAACCTACGAGCAGTACTTC.

The chain is built from TRBV30 and TRBJ1-2, with 7 bases identical to TRBD1. Germline lookup yields CDR1 GTSNPN and CDR2 SVGIG (reference sequence). The CDR3 runs to 13 residues. V gave up 1 base and J gave up 4 bases; unmatched junction bases: 3. CDR3 sequence: CAWSDRGLYGYTF. CDR3 coding DNA: TGTGCCTGGAGTGACAGGGGCCTCTATGGCTACACCTTC.

This chain uses TRBV7-9 with TRBJ2-3; 7 bases are a match to TRBD2. The CDR3 covers 17 residues. The germline CDR1 and CDR2 sequences are SEHNR and FQNEAQ (reference sequence). With 4 bases clipped from V and 0 bases from J, the junction kept 10 bases outside the gene matches. CDR3 coding DNA: TGTGCCAGCAGCTCCCTCGGACTAGTTTTGAGCACAGATACGCAGTATTTT. Its translation: CASSSLGLVLSTDTQYF.

This sequence joins TRBV2 and TRBJ2-3; 7 bases line up with TRBD1. The CDR3 consists of 15 residues. In germline, CDR1 is SNHLY, CDR2 FYNNEI. J was trimmed by 2 bases and V by 7 bases; bases with no gene match: 9. The chain's CDR3 is CASIRDSTLTDTQYF. CDR3 coding DNA: TGTGCCAGCATCAGGGACAGCACCCTCACAGATACGCAGTATTTT. Full variable domain (rest looked up from reference TRBV2 and TRBJ2-3): EPEVTQTPSHQVTQMGQEVILRCVPISNHLYFYWYRQILGQKVEFLVSFYNNEISEKSEIFDDQFSVERPDGSNFTLKIRSTKLEDSAMYFCASIRDSTLTDTQYFGPGTRLTVL.

V is TRBV19 and J is TRBJ1-2, with 7 bases that match TRBD1. CDR3 length: 15 residues. Germline lookup yields CDR1 LNHDA and CDR2 SQIVND (reference sequence). The V segment lost 6 bases and the J segment 1 base; nucleotides outside the gene matches: 8. CDR3 loop: CASRPGQLINYGYTF. CDR3 nucleotides: TGTGCCAGTAGGCCGGGACAGCTTATTAACTATGGCTACACCTTC.

This sequence joins TRBV20-1 and TRBJ1-1; tentative D call: TRBD1 (6 bases). Germline V gene sequence: CDR1 DFQATT, CDR2 SNEGSKA (reference sequence). CDR3 length: 11 residues. Between the trimmed V and J ends, which lost 5 bases and 7 bases, there was a span of 11 bases. CDR3 in amino acids: CSAARQVEAFF. The CDR3 nucleotides read TGCAGTGCTGCCAGACAGGTTGAAGCTTTCTTT.

The V call is TRBV19, the J call TRBJ1-1; maybe TRBD1 (5 bases). The CDR3 is 14 amino acids. V shed 7 bases and J shed 0 bases, with 12 bases lying between them. Germline V gene lookup returns CDR1 LNHDA and CDR2 SQIVND (reference sequence). In DNA, the CDR3 is TGTGCCAGTATGTTGGGGCAGTTGAACACTGAAGCTTTCTTT. Protein product: CASMLGQLNTEAFF.

The chain carries TRBV4-3 and TRBJ1-4; D perhaps matches TRBD1 (6 bases). Germline assignment: CDR1 LGHNA and CDR2 YSLEER. Trimming removed 1 base from V and 8 bases from J, with 17 bases in between. The CDR3 runs to 16 residues. DNA of the CDR3: TGCGCCAGCAGCCAAGCTGGAGGGGGATGGGGAGAAAAACTGTTTTTT. Amino acids: CASSQAGGGWGEKLFF.

This clone is deemed large (0.1 to 1%). The chain has TRBV15 and TRBJ2-1; 7 nucleotides match TRBD1. CDR1 and CDR2 (germline): LNHNV, YYDKDF (reference sequence). V dropped 4 bases and J dropped 3; count of bases not matched to a gene: 6. The CDR3 covers 15 residues. CDR3 in amino acids: CATSTWTGYYNEQFF. The CDR3 DNA reads as TGTGCCACCAGCACGTGGACAGGCTACTACAATGAGCAGTTCTTC.

The rearrangement links TRBV15 to TRBJ1-2; D might be TRBD1 (6 bases). The CDR3 loop spans 13 amino acids. Looked up from germline, CDR1 is LNHNV and CDR2 is YYDKDF (reference sequence). Deletions cut 4 bases from V and 6 bases from J, with 12 bases between. Here the CDR3 DNA reads TGTGCCACCAGCAAGTCCGGGACACATGGCTACACCTTC. It is translated as CATSKSGTHGYTF.

This sequence joins TRBV7-8 and TRBJ1-1; D is ambiguous. This CDR3 has 13 amino acids. Trimming left V 4 bases short and J 0 bases short, with 6 bases between. Germline V gene lookup returns CDR1 SGHVS and CDR2 FQNEAQ. This CDR3 reads CASSSRVNTEAFF. CDR3 nucleotides: TGTGCCAGCAGCTCAAGAGTGAACACTGAAGCTTTCTTT.